This TCR beta chain stems from a study of tissue T cells after allogeneic stem cell transplantation. The time point: mouse harvest day 14 after allogeneic transplant. Mouse grafts combined 10^7 T-cell-depleted bone marrow cells with 10^6 splenic CD5+ T cells. Study-wide points: Alloreactivity or antigen specificity of tissue TCRs was not determined; some clones might be host cells.

The method was immunoSEQ multiplex PCR; TCRdb's version includes in-frame clones alone and lacks a portion of them. The repertoire consists of about 4,400 clones, with around half occurring once and the leading ten covering approximately 16%. As for this clone: The antigen is undetermined. The gene names given are mouse names. The read stops 1 residue short of the end of the CDR3; the missing end is completed from the germline J gene.

The CDR3 spans 12 residues. Germline-derived CDR1 and CDR2 are KGHTA and FQNQQP. Sequences were obtained from lymph node tissue. The clonotype originates from a female BALB/c mouse given C57BL/6 T cells with graft-versus-host disease after an allogeneic hematopoietic cell transplant. The genes are TRBV23 and TRBJ1-5. The sequenced part of the CDR3 DNA is TGCTCCAGCAGTCGGACGAACCAGGCTCCGCTT. Translating gives CSSSRTNQAPL. The CDR3 reads in full as CSSSRTNQAPLF. The whole variable domain, filled in from reference TRBV23 and TRBJ1-5, reads DAAVTQKPRYLIKMKGQEAEMKCIPEKGHTAVFWYQQKQSKELKFLIYFQNQQPLDQIDMVKERFSAVCPSSSLCSLGIRTCEAEDSALYLCSSSRTNQAPLFGEGTRLSVL.